The 21 T cell receptor beta chains listed next were all sequenced from one sample in a study of T-cell reconstitution after alpha-beta-depleted transplantation in children listed by TCRdb under 2016. Library preparation employed PCR. The listed sequencing device is Illumina HiSeq 2500. TCR libraries were prepared with molecular barcoding, using unique molecular identifiers to normalize TCRbeta repertoire quantification. TCRdb applied fastp at Q25 and MiXCR to the public reads, then kept only in-frame beta chains. A single entry per CDR3 protein holds the most common genes and DNA from its merged rows. In all, the sample holds about 400,000 distinct CDR3 sequences, and around 21% of those were seen once. Around 4% of the sample is taken by the ten largest. The sample in question was PBMCs from the stem cell graft donor, obtained from the stem cell graft. The receptors were sampled from a human donor who donated a stem cell graft to a child with acute myeloid leukemia.

The gene calls are TRBV4-1 and TRBJ2-1, with 12 bases fitting TRBD2. The germline V gene has CDR1 MGHRA and CDR2 YSYEKL. After removal of 0 bases from V and 6 bases from J, the junction contained 3 bases not matched to a gene. The CDR3 has 16 amino acids. CDR3 coding DNA: TGCGCCAGCAGCCAAGATAGACTAGCGGGAGCCAATGAGCAGTTCTTC. This encodes CASSQDRLAGANEQFF.

This clonotype was picked up a small number of times. The V and J genes are TRBV28 and TRBJ2-7, with D possibly TRBD2 on 6 matching bases. Deletions cut 5 bases from V and 5 bases from J, with 16 bases between. CDR3 length: 14 residues. Looked up from germline, CDR1 is MDHEN and CDR2 is SYDVKM. In DNA form, the CDR3 reads TGTGCCAGCAGTCAGGACTATTCCCCGAACGAGCAGTACTTC. Its protein is CASSQDYSPNEQYF.

The CDR3 sequence: CASSLGLGLAVTQYF. The DNA for the CDR3 is TGTGCCAGCAGCTTAGGGTTAGGACTAGCGGTTACGCAGTATTTT. This rearrangement joins TRBV11-2 to TRBJ2-3, with 10 bases fitting TRBD2. The CDR3 has 15 amino acids. CDR1 SGHAT and CDR2 FQNNGV come from the germline V gene. J gave up 8 bases and V 1 base, and 6 bases lay outside the gene matches.

This clonotype showed up many times. The genes are TRBV24-1 and TRBJ2-1; D is unclear. Trimming removed 2 bases from V and 12 bases from J, with 19 bases in between. The germline V gene encodes CDR1 KGHDR and CDR2 SFDVKD. The CDR3 has 15 amino acids. CDR3 in amino acids: CATSDYDSLAIGQFF. Here the CDR3 DNA reads TGTGCCACCAGTGATTACGACTCACTTGCTATCGGGCAGTTCTTC.

Only a few counts were recorded for this clonotype. V is TRBV20-1 and J is TRBJ2-7, with 7 bases fitting TRBD1. This CDR3 spans 15 amino acids. Germline CDR1 and CDR2: DFQATT and SNEGSKA (reference sequence). The V and J ends lost 6 bases and 1 base, in that order; junction bases with no gene match: 12. This chain's CDR3 is CSANRDSKRSYEQYF. The CDR3 DNA follows: TGCAGTGCAAACCGGGACAGCAAGAGGTCCTACGAGCAGTACTTC.

There are a few counts of this clonotype. This chain links TRBV24-1 with TRBJ2-2, with D maybe TRBD2 (5 bases). This CDR3 comprises 18 residues. Germline values: CDR1 KGHDR, CDR2 SFDVKD. Trimming took off 2 bases at V and 4 bases at J, with 19 bases between the two ends. This CDR3 reads CATSDSPSGMSPTGELFF. In nucleotides, the CDR3 is TGTGCCACCAGTGATTCCCCCTCCGGGATGTCGCCCACCGGGGAGCTGTTTTTT.

The V gene is TRBV12-3 or TRBV12-4, the J gene TRBJ2-7; 10 nucleotides agree with TRBD1. The J segment lost 7 bases and the V segment lost 3 bases, leaving 6 bases of the junction unmatched. The CDR3 length is 14 residues. CDR3 sequence (DNA): TGTGCCAGCAGTTTCCGACAGGGGGCACGGGAGCAGTACTTC. Protein product: CASSFRQGAREQYF.

There are a few counts of this clonotype. The rearrangement joins TRBV4-3 to TRBJ2-5; D possibly corresponds to TRBD1 (6 bases). The CDR3 runs 15 residues. Per the germline V gene, CDR1 is LGHNA and CDR2 is YSLEER. V lost 1 base to trimming and J lost 5 bases, with 14 bases between them. The CDR3 coding sequence is TGCGCCAGCAGCCAAGGGGGGCAGGGCTATGAGACCCAGTACTTC. Protein: CASSQGGQGYETQYF.

The chain carries TRBV29-1 and TRBJ2-1; 7 bases map to TRBD2. The CDR3 sequence is 15 residues long. Trimming took 0 bases from V and 2 from J; bases not matched to a gene: 4. Germline assignment: CDR1 SQVTM and CDR2 ANQGSEA. The CDR3: CSVEEATSTYNEQFF. CDR3 nucleotide sequence: TGCAGCGTTGAAGAGGCGACTAGCACCTACAATGAGCAGTTCTTC.

This clonotype has a count of ten or more. This chain links TRBV20-1 with TRBJ1-1; D unresolved. CDR1 is DFQATT and CDR2 is SNEGSKA in the germline V gene (reference sequence). This CDR3 is built from 11 residues. V was cut by 1 base and J by 6 bases, with 6 bases left in between. The CDR3 loop reads CSARGEPEAFF. The CDR3 DNA reads as TGCAGTGCTAGAGGAGAACCTGAAGCTTTCTTT.

The chain is built from TRBV5-1 and TRBJ2-7; 8 bases are shared with TRBD1. Germline CDR1 and CDR2: SGHRS and YFSETQ. Unmatched junction bases numbered 8, after V lost 6 bases and J lost 3 bases. The CDR3 spans 14 residues. The CDR3 reads CASNPTGASYEQYF. The CDR3 coding sequence is TGCGCCAGCAACCCGACAGGGGCAAGCTACGAGCAGTACTTC.

This clonotype has only a few counts. The chain uses TRBV28 and TRBJ2-7; D may be TRBD1 or TRBD2 (6 bases each). V lost 8 bases and J 2 bases, leaving 16 bases between the germline ends. CDR1 and CDR2 (germline): MDHEN, SYDVKM. CDR3 length: 14 amino acids. The CDR3 sequence: CASARGVLTYEQYF. CDR3 DNA sequence: TGTGCCAGCGCGAGGGGGGTCCTCACCTACGAGCAGTACTTC.

This clonotype turned up a few times. The rearrangement joins TRBV20-1 to TRBJ1-5; no definite D call. This CDR3 spans 16 amino acids. V lost 0 bases, J lost 6 bases, and 18 bases lay in between. Looked up from germline, CDR1 is DFQATT and CDR2 is SNEGSKA (reference sequence). The CDR3 loop is CSARDFSFGEIQPQHF. The CDR3 nucleotides read TGCAGTGCTAGAGATTTTTCGTTCGGGGAAATTCAGCCCCAGCATTTT.

This clonotype was recorded a few times. This sequence joins TRBV5-1 and TRBJ2-4; unclear D gene. V lost 0 bases to trimming and J lost 8 bases, with 15 bases between them. The CDR3 is made up of 15 amino acids. CDR1 is SGHRS, CDR2 YFSETQ, per germline. This CDR3 is CASSLEAGFGYIQYF. The CDR3 coding sequence is TGCGCCAGCAGCTTGGAGGCTGGGTTTGGTTACATTCAGTACTTC.

This clonotype was seen at least ten times. The chain carries TRBV20-1 and TRBJ2-1, with 9 nucleotides matching TRBD2. The CDR3 consists of 15 residues. Germline loops: CDR1 DFQATT, CDR2 SNEGSKA (reference sequence). After removal of 4 bases from V and 3 bases from J, the junction contained 7 bases not matched to a gene. The CDR3 DNA is TGCAGTGCTAAAACTCCTAGCGGGAACTACAATGAGCAGTTCTTC. Translating gives CSAKTPSGNYNEQFF.

This clonotype occurred many times. The chain is built from TRBV12-5 and TRBJ2-1, with D tentatively TRBD2 (6 bases). Per the germline V gene, CDR1 is LGHNT and CDR2 is FRNRAP. This CDR3 is built from 14 residues. V dropped 8 bases and J dropped 4 bases, with 15 bases sitting between them. The CDR3 DNA sequence: TGTGCTAGTCAAGGCGGGAATAGTTACAATGAGCAGTTCTTC. Its translation: CASQGGNSYNEQFF.

This clonotype appeared a few times. The chain couples TRBV9 to TRBJ2-1; D might be TRBD1 (5 bases). Germline CDR1 is SGDLS and CDR2 is YYNGEE. The length of the CDR3 is 18 residues. V was trimmed by 4 bases and J by 0 bases, leaving 20 bases between them. The CDR3 nucleotides are TGTGCCAGCAGCCCCCCGATCCAGGGTACCCCCTCCTACAATGAGCAGTTCTTC. It translates to CASSPPIQGTPSYNEQFF.

This chain connects TRBV2 to TRBJ2-1; D remains ambiguous. This CDR3 is built from 14 residues. V dropped 2 bases and J dropped 2 bases, with 7 bases sitting between them. Germline assignment: CDR1 SNHLY and CDR2 FYNNEI. CDR3 DNA sequence: TGTGCCAGCAGTGAAAGGCCAGCCTACAATGAGCAGTTCTTC. This translates into CASSERPAYNEQFF.

This clonotype was seen a few times. As DNA, the CDR3 is TGTGCCTGGACAGTGCCCCCGAACACTGAAGCTTTCTTT. It translates to CAWTVPPNTEAFF. J is TRBJ1-1 and V is TRBV30, with no clear D. CDR1 and CDR2 from the germline V gene are GTSNPN and SVGIG (reference sequence). V lost 4 bases to trimming and J lost 1 base, with 10 bases between them. The CDR3 is 13 amino acids.

The rearrangement joins TRBV4-3 to TRBJ2-3; TRBD2 aligns across 8 bases. Germline V gene lookup returns CDR1 LGHNA and CDR2 YSLEER. The V gene end was trimmed by 0 bases and the J gene end by 4 bases; junction bases not matched to a gene: 12. There are 18 residues in the CDR3. In DNA, the CDR3 is TGCGCCAGCAGCCAAGAGCGGCTACGGGAGGGAGTGTCAGATACGCAGTATTTT. This translates into CASSQERLREGVSDTQYF.

V gene TRBV6-4 combines with J gene TRBJ2-2, with D unclear. V shed 3 bases and J shed 6 bases, with 17 bases lying between them. The CDR3 consists of 16 residues. Germline V CDR1 and CDR2: MRHNA, SNTAGT. CDR3 residues: CASSERSITVPGELFF. In DNA form, the CDR3 reads TGTGCCAGCAGTGAGCGTTCAATCACAGTCCCCGGGGAGCTGTTTTTT.